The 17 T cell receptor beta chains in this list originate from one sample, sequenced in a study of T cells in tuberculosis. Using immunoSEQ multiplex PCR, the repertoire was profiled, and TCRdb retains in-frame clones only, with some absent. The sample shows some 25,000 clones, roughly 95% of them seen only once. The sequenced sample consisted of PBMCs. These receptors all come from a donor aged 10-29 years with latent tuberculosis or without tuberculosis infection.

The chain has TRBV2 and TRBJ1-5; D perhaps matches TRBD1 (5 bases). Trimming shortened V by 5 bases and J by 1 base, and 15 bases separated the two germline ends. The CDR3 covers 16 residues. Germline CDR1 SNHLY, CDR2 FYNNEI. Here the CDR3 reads CASSPPSGESNQPQHF. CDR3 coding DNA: TGTGCCAGCAGTCCGCCCTCGGGGGAAAGCAATCAGCCCCAGCATTTT.

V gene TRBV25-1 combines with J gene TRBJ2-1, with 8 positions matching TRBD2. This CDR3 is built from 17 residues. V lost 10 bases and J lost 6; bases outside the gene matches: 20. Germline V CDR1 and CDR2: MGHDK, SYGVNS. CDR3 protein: CATQSGGGPYIPNEQFF. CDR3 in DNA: TGTGCCACCCAGAGCGGCGGGGGGCCCTACATCCCCAATGAGCAGTTCTTC.

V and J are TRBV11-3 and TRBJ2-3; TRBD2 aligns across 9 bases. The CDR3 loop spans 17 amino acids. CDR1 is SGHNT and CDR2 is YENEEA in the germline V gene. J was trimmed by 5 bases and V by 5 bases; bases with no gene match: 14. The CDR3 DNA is TGTGCCAGCAGCATAAGGGGCGGGGGGGCCGCAGAAGATACGCAGTATTTT. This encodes CASSIRGGGAAEDTQYF.

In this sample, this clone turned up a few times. The CDR3 here is CASTRGGTGELFF. Here the CDR3 DNA reads TGTGCCAGCACCCGAGGCGGCACCGGGGAGCTGTTTTTT. V gene TRBV11-3 combines with J gene TRBJ2-2; D is undetermined. CDR3 length equals 13 residues. Trimming removed 7 bases at V and 4 bases at J, with 10 bases between. Per the germline V gene, CDR1 is SGHNT and CDR2 is YENEEA.

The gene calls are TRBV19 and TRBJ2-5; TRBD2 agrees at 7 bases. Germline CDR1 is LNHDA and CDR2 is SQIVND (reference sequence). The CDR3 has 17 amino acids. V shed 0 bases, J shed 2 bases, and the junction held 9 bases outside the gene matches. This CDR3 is CASSIDLGAGLQETQYF. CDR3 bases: TGTGCCAGTAGTATAGATCTTGGAGCGGGGCTTCAAGAGACCCAGTACTTC.

DNA of the CDR3: TGTGCCAGCAGTGATGCCGGGACAGTGGGTTTGGAAGCTTTCTTT. It is translated as CASSDAGTVGLEAFF. This rearrangement joins TRBV6-1 to TRBJ1-1; 7 bases align to TRBD1. The CDR3 has 15 residues. V was pared by 3 bases and J by 8 bases, with 12 bases of the junction left unmatched. Germline V gene data show CDR1 as MNHNS and CDR2 as SASEGT.

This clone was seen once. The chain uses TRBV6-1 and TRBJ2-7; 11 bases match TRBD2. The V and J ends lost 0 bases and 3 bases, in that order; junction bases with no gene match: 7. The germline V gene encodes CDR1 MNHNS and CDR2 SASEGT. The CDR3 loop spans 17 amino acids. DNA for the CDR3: TGTGCCAGCAGTGAAGCGGCTGTCCTAGCGGGGGGCTACGAGCAGTACTTC. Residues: CASSEAAVLAGGYEQYF.

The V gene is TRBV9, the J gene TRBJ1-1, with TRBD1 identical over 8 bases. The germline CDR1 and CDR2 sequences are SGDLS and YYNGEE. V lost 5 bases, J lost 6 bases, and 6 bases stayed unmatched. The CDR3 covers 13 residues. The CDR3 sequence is CASRGTGQAEAFF. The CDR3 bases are TGTGCCAGCAGAGGGACGGGACAGGCTGAAGCTTTCTTT.

The CDR3 reads CAHTSGGAINEQFF. As DNA, the CDR3 is TGTGCCCATACGAGCGGGGGGGCCATAAATGAGCAGTTCTTC. The V and J genes are TRBV6-1 and TRBJ2-1; TRBD2 matches at 10 bases. The V gene end was trimmed by 11 bases and the J gene end by 7 bases; junction bases not matched to a gene: 11. Germline V gene sequence: CDR1 MNHNS, CDR2 SASEGT. The CDR3 has 14 amino acids.

The CDR3 DNA follows: TGTGCCTGGAGTATTACCCGGGGACAGGCGGAAGGCTACACCTTC. Protein product: CAWSITRGQAEGYTF. The chain couples TRBV30 to TRBJ1-2; 8 bases map to TRBD1. V dropped 2 bases and J dropped 8; count of bases not matched to a gene: 13. Germline lookup yields CDR1 GTSNPN and CDR2 SVGIG (reference sequence). This CDR3 contains 15 residues.

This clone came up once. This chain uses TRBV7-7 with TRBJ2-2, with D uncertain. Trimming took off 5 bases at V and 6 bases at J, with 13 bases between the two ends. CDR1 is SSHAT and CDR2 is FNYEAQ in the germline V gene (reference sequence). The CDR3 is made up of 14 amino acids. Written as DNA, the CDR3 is TGTGCCAGCAGCCCCGCCGACAACGCCGGGGAGCTGTTTTTT. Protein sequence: CASSPADNAGELFF.

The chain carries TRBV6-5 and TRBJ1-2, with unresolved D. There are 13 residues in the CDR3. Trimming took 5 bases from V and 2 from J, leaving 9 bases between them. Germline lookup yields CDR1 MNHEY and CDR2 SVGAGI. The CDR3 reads CASSRTGNYGYTF. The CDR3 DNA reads TGTGCCAGCAGTCGGACGGGGAACTATGGCTACACCTTC.

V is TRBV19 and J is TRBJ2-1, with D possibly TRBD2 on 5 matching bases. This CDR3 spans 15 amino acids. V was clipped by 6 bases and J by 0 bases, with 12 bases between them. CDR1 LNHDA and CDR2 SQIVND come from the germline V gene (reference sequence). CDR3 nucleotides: TGTGCCAGTAGCTCGGACTGGAGCTCCTACAATGAGCAGTTCTTC. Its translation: CASSSDWSSYNEQFF.

The CDR3 DNA follows: TGTGCCAGCAGCTTAAGAGGCAGGGGAATTTATAATTCACCCCTCCACTTT. Translating gives CASSLRGRGIYNSPLHF. This rearrangement joins TRBV7-2 to TRBJ1-6; D may be TRBD1 (6 bases). Between the trimmed V and J ends, which lost 2 bases and 4 bases, there was a span of 15 bases. CDR1 is SGHTA, CDR2 FQGNSA, per germline. This CDR3 is built from 17 residues.

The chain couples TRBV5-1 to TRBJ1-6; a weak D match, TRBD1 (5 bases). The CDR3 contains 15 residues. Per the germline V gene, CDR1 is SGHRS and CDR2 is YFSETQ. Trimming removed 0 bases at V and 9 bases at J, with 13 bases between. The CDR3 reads CASSLGLGGTSPLHF. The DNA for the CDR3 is TGCGCCAGCAGCTTGGGACTGGGGGGGACTTCACCCCTCCACTTT.

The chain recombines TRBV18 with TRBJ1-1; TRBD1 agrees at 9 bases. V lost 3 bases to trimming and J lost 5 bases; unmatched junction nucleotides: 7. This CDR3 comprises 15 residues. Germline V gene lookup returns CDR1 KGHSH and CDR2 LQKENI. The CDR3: CASSPKQGAPTEAFF. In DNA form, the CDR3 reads TGTGCCAGCTCACCCAAACAGGGGGCGCCGACTGAAGCTTTCTTT.

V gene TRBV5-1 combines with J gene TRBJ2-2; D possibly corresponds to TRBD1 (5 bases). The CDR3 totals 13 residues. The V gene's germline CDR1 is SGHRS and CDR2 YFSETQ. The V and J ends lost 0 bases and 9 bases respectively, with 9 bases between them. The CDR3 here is CASSLEGARELFF. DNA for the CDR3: TGCGCCAGCAGCTTGGAAGGGGCCCGGGAGCTGTTTTTT.